The clone carrying this T cell receptor (beta chain) was detected many times. The antigen remains unidentified. This sample stems from a study of T-cell memory formation after mild COVID-19. On the study more broadly: TCR clusters were largely donor specific.

The CDR3 is 9 amino acids. V dropped 7 bases and J dropped 8 bases, with 5 bases sitting between them. Germline CDR1 reads LGHNA; CDR2 reads YSLEER. Notes on the study in general: Nothing showed for sure that second-wave clones peaking on day 37 were SARS-CoV-2 specific. The study found contracting CD4+ clones mainly in CM and EM and contracting CD8+ clones in EMRA. CD4+ bias marked clones expanding day 15 to 37, unlike balanced contracting clones.

TCRdb passed the 5' RACE reads through MiXCR, listing each CDR3 protein once. The sample lists 280,000 or so distinct CDR3 sequences; 15% to 20% were seen once. This chain connects TRBV4-3 to TRBJ1-1; D remains ambiguous. Source material: PBMCs or a T cell subset sorted from them (not recorded which). This TCR was sampled from a man aged 18 to 29 who had mild COVID-19 (a few samples of this study predate the infection). Cell type and time point are not known. The CDR3, as DNA: TGCGCCAGCATCCCCGAAGCTTTCTTT. Its translation is CASIPEAFF.